The clone carrying this TCR beta chain was counted once. Its cognate antigen is unknown. These data belong to a study of CD8+ T cells in alopecia areata. About the study: At a dose of 5 to 10 mg twice daily, oral tofacitinib was given to treated patients. Affected scalp percentage determined the severity score of treated patients. Broader study findings: On tofacitinib, scalp and blood still held many of the expanded lesional clones.

CDR1 MNHEY and CDR2 SMNVEV come from the germline V gene (reference sequence). This CDR3 spans 18 amino acids. V was clipped by 3 bases and J by 1 base, with 20 bases between them. cDNA prepared by RNA extraction and subsequent reverse transcription served as the template for sequencing. The repertoire was sequenced with immunoSEQ multiplex PCR; TCRdb's copy has only in-frame clones and lacks some. The data contain 80,000 to 100,000 clones, roughly 40% of them singletons. Treatment indicated: oral pan-JAK inhibitor, 5-10 mg twice daily. Obtained from alopecia areata patients were lesional scalp punch biopsies along with peripheral blood.

The source of this sequence is a human donor with alopecia areata. The sample in question was CD8+ T cells sorted from blood, obtained at week 24, from a patient treated with tofacitinib. The chain combines TRBV27 with TRBJ2-3; possible D gene TRBD1, 6 bases. For the CDR3, the DNA is TGTGCCAGCAGTTTGAGTACGGACAGCGATTATCGCACAGATACGCAGTATTTT. It yields the protein CASSLSTDSDYRTDTQYF.